The 5 T cell receptor beta chains given below trace back to one sample, sequenced in a study of blood T cell repertoires in COVID-19. Some clones are missing from TCRdb's copy, which holds only in-frame ones; the method was immunoSEQ multiplex PCR. The table includes 200,000 to 250,000 clones, 80% detected once. Sequencing used PBMCs or T cells enriched from blood (not recorded which). These receptors originate from a young man with acute COVID-19.

The chain employs TRBV12-5 and TRBJ1-5; no firm D call. The V end lost 10 bases, the J end lost 9 bases, and 19 bases lay between the germline ends. Germline-derived CDR1 and CDR2 are LGHNT and FRNRAP. This CDR3 is 13 amino acids long. The DNA for the CDR3 is TGTGCTACGCTAACTCACTCCTCGGGGCCCCAGCATTTT. This translates into CATLTHSSGPQHF. The full variable domain, with the rest looked up from reference TRBV12-5 and TRBJ1-5, is DARVTQTPRHKVTEMGQEVTMRCQPILGHNTVFWYRQTMMQGLELLAYFRNRAPLDDSGMPKDRFSAEMPDATLATLKIQPSEPRDSAVYFCATLTHSSGPQHFGDGTRLSIL.

The V and J genes are TRBV28 and TRBJ2-7, with D possibly TRBD1 on 5 matching bases. Trimming stripped 3 bases from V and 2 bases from J, with 20 bases between. The CDR3 is 17 residues long. Per germline, CDR1 MDHEN and CDR2 SYDVKM. The CDR3, as DNA: TGTGCCAGCAGTTTTGATCGTCCGTGGACACAGACCTACGAGCAGTACTTC. Translating it yields CASSFDRPWTQTYEQYF.

This chain uses TRBV15 with TRBJ2-7; 8 bases are a match to TRBD1. The V segment lost 3 bases and the J segment 3 bases; nucleotides outside the gene matches: 1. Germline lookup yields CDR1 LNHNV and CDR2 YYDKDF (reference sequence). The CDR3 sequence is 13 residues long. The CDR3 nucleotides are TGTGCCACCAGCAGCGACAGGGGCTACGAGCAGTACTTC. Amino acids: CATSSDRGYEQYF.

This clone has a handful of counts. This rearrangement joins TRBV12-3 or TRBV12-4 to TRBJ1-2; D perhaps matches TRBD1 (5 bases). The V end lost 4 bases, the J end lost 5 bases, and 11 bases lay between the germline ends. CDR3 length equals 13 residues. The CDR3 is CASSSLGGYGYTF. Here the CDR3 DNA reads TGTGCCAGCAGTTCCTTGGGGGGGTATGGCTACACCTTC.

This clone was detected a few times. The rearrangement uses TRBV18 and TRBJ1-6; no clear D. V lost 3 bases, J lost 6 bases, and 15 bases lay in between. CDR1 KGHSH and CDR2 LQKENI come from the germline V gene. The CDR3 contains 16 residues. The CDR3 protein is CASSPSKVGTNSPLHF. As DNA, the CDR3 is TGTGCCAGCTCACCTTCGAAGGTGGGCACTAATTCACCCCTCCACTTT.